Listed here are 24 T cell receptor beta chains from one sample, sequenced in a study of multiple sclerosis patients with progressive multifocal leukoencephalopathy. Sample time point: time of PML onset. Using immunoSEQ multiplex PCR, the repertoire was profiled, and TCRdb retains in-frame clones only, with some absent. This sample yields 25,000 to 35,000 clones, of which about 90% are seen a single time; about 3.3% belongs to the top ten. The sequencing used PBMCs, collected from a patient treated with natalizumab. The receptor set was obtained from a human donor with progressive multifocal leukoencephalopathy.

This sequence joins TRBV11-1 and TRBJ1-1, with 7 bases that match TRBD1. Germline V gives CDR1 SGHAT, CDR2 FQDESV (reference sequence). V was pared by 6 bases and J by 6 bases, with 10 bases of the junction left unmatched. This CDR3 comprises 14 residues. The CDR3 sequence is CASRITGEGAEAFF. The CDR3, as DNA: TGTGCCAGCAGGATCACAGGGGAAGGGGCTGAAGCTTTCTTT.

V is TRBV4-1 and J is TRBJ2-7; 7 positions match TRBD1. Germline CDR1 reads MGHRA; CDR2 reads YSYEKL. The CDR3 contains 14 residues. Trimming cost V 1 base and J 2 bases; bases outside gene matches: 2. CDR3 coding DNA: TGCGCCAGCAGCCAAGTCGGGACAGCCTACGAGCAGTACTTC. This encodes CASSQVGTAYEQYF.

This chain links TRBV19 with TRBJ2-7, with 10 bases fitting TRBD2. CDR1 LNHDA and CDR2 SQIVND come from the germline V gene (reference sequence). The CDR3 runs 14 residues. The ends lost 7 bases at V and 0 bases at J; junction bases unmatched: 3. The CDR3 DNA is TGTGCCAGTACCATAGCGGGAGGCTCCTACGAGCAGTACTTC. It specifies CASTIAGGSYEQYF.

The rearrangement joins TRBV9 to TRBJ1-6; 7 bases are a match to TRBD1. The V and J ends lost 2 bases and 8 bases, in that order; junction bases with no gene match: 13. Germline V gene data show CDR1 as SGDLS and CDR2 as YYNGEE. This CDR3 spans 17 amino acids. The CDR3 DNA is TGTGCCAGCAGCGTTGGTGTCACCGGGACAGTTGATTCACCCCTCCACTTT. Encoded protein: CASSVGVTGTVDSPLHF.

CDR3 protein: CASSTGTYGYTF. CDR3 nucleotides: TGTGCCAGCAGCACCGGGACCTATGGCTACACCTTC. This chain uses TRBV9 with TRBJ1-2, with D possibly matching TRBD1 (5 bases). This CDR3 region has 12 residues. Germline V gene lookup returns CDR1 SGDLS and CDR2 YYNGEE. V was pared by 4 bases and J by 4 bases, with 8 bases between.

This chain uses TRBV5-8 with TRBJ1-2, with 7 bases aligning to TRBD1. In germline, CDR1 is SGHTS, CDR2 YDEGEE. After removal of 6 bases from V and 5 bases from J, the junction contained 7 bases not matched to a gene. The CDR3 extends over 13 amino acids. CDR3 coding DNA: TGTGCCAGCATCACCGGGACAGTTTATGGCTACACCTTC. Protein: CASITGTVYGYTF.

V and J are TRBV6-5 and TRBJ2-3; D is ambiguous. Per germline, CDR1 MNHEY and CDR2 SVGAGI. Trimming stripped 2 bases from V and 2 bases from J, with 11 bases between. The CDR3 loop spans 15 amino acids. CDR3 nucleotides: TGTGCCAGCAGTTACAGGCTCTCCCTCACAGATACGCAGTATTTT. Translating it yields CASSYRLSLTDTQYF.

The V and J genes are TRBV11-2 and TRBJ1-6, with D maybe TRBD1 (5 bases). CDR1 SGHAT and CDR2 FQNNGV come from the germline V gene. The ends were cut back, 1 base at V and 9 bases at J, with 13 bases in the middle. The CDR3 totals 15 residues. DNA for the CDR3: TGTGCCAGCAGCTTAGGTGGGGGGTATCCTTCACCCCTCCACTTT. Translation: CASSLGGGYPSPLHF.

The V gene is TRBV28, the J gene TRBJ1-2; D call uncertain. Trimming took 2 bases from V and 2 from J, leaving 6 bases between them. Germline assignment: CDR1 MDHEN and CDR2 SYDVKM. The CDR3 is 13 residues long. The CDR3 bases are TGTGCCAGCAGTTTAGTAGGGAACTATGGCTACACCTTC. As protein: CASSLVGNYGYTF.

This chain links TRBV6-4 with TRBJ1-2; TRBD1 agrees at 9 bases. The germline V gene encodes CDR1 MRHNA and CDR2 SNTAGT. J lost 6 bases, V lost 6 bases, and 5 bases had no gene match. This CDR3 region has 13 residues. The CDR3 sequence: CASSRGQGNGYTF. The CDR3 DNA reads as TGTGCCAGCAGCCGCGGACAGGGGAATGGCTACACCTTC.

The rearrangement uses TRBV30 and TRBJ2-7; TRBD2 matches 8 bases. J was trimmed by 11 bases and V by 0 bases; bases with no gene match: 6. CDR1 and CDR2 from the germline V gene are GTSNPN and SVGIG (reference sequence). This CDR3 spans 12 amino acids. CDR3 loop: CAWSVSAGGEYF. CDR3 nucleotide sequence: TGTGCCTGGAGTGTATCAGCCGGGGGGGAGTACTTC. Using reference TRBV30 and TRBJ2-7 for the parts outside the CDR3, the full variable domain is SQTIHQWPATLVQPVGSPLSLECTVEGTSNPNLYWYRQAAGRGLQLLFYSVGIGQISSEVPQNLSASRPQDRQFILSSKKLLLSDSGFYLCAWSVSAGGEYFGPGTRLTVT.

The chain joins TRBV29-1 to TRBJ1-2; 10 bases are a match to TRBD1. Unmatched junction bases numbered 11, after V lost 5 bases and J lost 2 bases. CDR3 length equals 16 residues. The V gene's germline CDR1 is SQVTM and CDR2 ANQGSEA. The CDR3 protein is CSVSGTGDSGNYGYTF. The CDR3 bases are TGCAGCGTTTCCGGGACAGGGGACTCAGGGAACTATGGCTACACCTTC.

The chain links TRBV5-5 to TRBJ1-5; a weak D match, TRBD1 (6 bases). Trimming took 5 bases from V and 8 from J, leaving 23 bases between them. The germline V gene has CDR1 SGHKS and CDR2 YYEKEE (reference sequence). CDR3 length: 16 residues. In DNA, the CDR3 is TGTGCCAGCAGATTCCGGGACATTGGGGAATCAGAGCCCCAGCATTTT. Residues: CASRFRDIGESEPQHF.

This chain joins TRBV2 and TRBJ2-5, with 12 bases aligning to TRBD1. The CDR3 sequence is 14 residues long. Germline values: CDR1 SNHLY, CDR2 FYNNEI. Losses at the gene ends were 7 bases for V and 11 bases for J; bases not matched to a gene: 11. The CDR3 loop is CASTARDRGLEQYF. The CDR3 region has the DNA TGTGCCAGCACCGCCCGGGACAGGGGGCTTGAGCAGTACTTC.

The gene calls are TRBV29-1 and TRBJ2-4; D perhaps matches TRBD1 (6 bases). CDR3 length: 12 residues. Germline loops: CDR1 SQVTM, CDR2 ANQGSEA. The V end was cut by 2 bases, the J end by 7 bases, with 9 bases between. The CDR3 here is CSVEKQGNIQYF. CDR3 coding DNA: TGCAGCGTTGAAAAACAGGGTAACATTCAGTACTTC. The full variable domain, rest sourced from reference TRBV29-1 and TRBJ2-4, is SAVISQKPSRDICQRGTSLTIQCQVDSQVTMMFWYRQQPGQSLTLIATANQGSEATYESGFVIDKFPISRPNLTFSTLTVSNMSPEDSSIYLCSVEKQGNIQYFGAGTRLSVL.

This chain links TRBV5-1 with TRBJ2-6, with D maybe TRBD1 (6 bases). CDR3 length: 16 amino acids. Trimming cost V 4 bases and J 0 bases, with 11 bases left between them. Germline-derived CDR1 and CDR2 are SGHRS and YFSETQ. The CDR3 loop is CASSRTDSSGANVLTF. CDR3 DNA sequence: TGCGCCAGCAGCCGGACAGATTCCTCTGGGGCCAACGTCCTGACTTTC.

The chain uses TRBV18 and TRBJ2-1; D is unclear. Germline V lookup: CDR1 KGHSH, CDR2 LQKENI. Trimming pared 2 bases from V and 3 bases from J, leaving 8 bases between. The CDR3 spans 14 residues. The CDR3 spells CASSPGSHYNEQFF. Here the CDR3 DNA reads TGTGCCAGCTCACCAGGGTCCCACTACAATGAGCAGTTCTTC.

V and J are TRBV10-2 and TRBJ2-1; no clear D gene. The CDR3 is 15 residues long. V was trimmed by 1 base and J by 5 bases, leaving 12 bases between them. Germline V gives CDR1 WSHSY, CDR2 SAAADI. Written as DNA, the CDR3 is TGCGCCAGCAGTGAGTGGAACTTCCTGAACAATGAGCAGTTCTTC. Protein product: CASSEWNFLNNEQFF.

This chain joins TRBV5-4 and TRBJ2-1; D unclear. Germline loops: CDR1 SGHNT, CDR2 YYREEE (reference sequence). Trimming stripped 0 bases from V and 8 bases from J, with 9 bases between. This CDR3 spans 13 amino acids. This CDR3 is CASSLVGFHEQFF. The CDR3 nucleotides are TGTGCCAGCAGCTTGGTCGGGTTCCATGAGCAGTTCTTC.

CDR3 DNA: TGTGCCAGCAGCTCCCAGCCGGGTACTGAAGCTTTCTTT. This codes for CASSSQPGTEAFF. The V call is TRBV11-1, the J call TRBJ1-1; unclear D gene. The V and J ends lost 4 bases and 5 bases respectively, with 11 bases between them. CDR3 length equals 13 residues. The germline V gene encodes CDR1 SGHAT and CDR2 FQDESV (reference sequence).

This clone was seen once. The chain combines TRBV4-1 with TRBJ1-5; D gene ambiguous. Germline V lookup: CDR1 MGHRA, CDR2 YSYEKL. The CDR3 is made up of 14 amino acids. V was trimmed by 1 base and J by 7 bases, leaving 11 bases between them. The CDR3 protein is CASSQGSRSQPQHF. CDR3 nucleotide sequence: TGCGCCAGCAGCCAAGGATCACGGTCCCAGCCCCAGCATTTT.

V and J are TRBV5-6 and TRBJ2-1; 9 positions agree with TRBD2. With 4 bases clipped from V and 4 bases from J, the junction kept 9 bases outside the gene matches. The CDR3 is 16 amino acids. The germline CDR1 and CDR2 sequences are SGHDT and YYEEEE. CDR3 DNA sequence: TGTGCCAGCAGCAGACGGACTAGCGCAAGATACAATGAGCAGTTCTTC. Translation: CASSRRTSARYNEQFF.

CDR3 sequence: CASSREQGGYGYTF. CDR3 DNA: TGCGCCAGCAGCCGTGAACAGGGGGGCTATGGCTACACCTTC. The V call is TRBV4-3, the J call TRBJ1-2, with 8 nucleotides matching TRBD1. Trimming at V came to 4 bases and at J to 4 bases, leaving 5 bases not matched to a gene. CDR3 length: 14 amino acids. From germline, CDR1 is LGHNA and CDR2 YSLEER.

This clone is a singleton in its sample. CDR3 region: CASSFETEAFF. In DNA form, the CDR3 reads TGTGCCAGCAGCTTCGAAACTGAAGCTTTCTTT. The chain employs TRBV2 and TRBJ1-1; D unresolved. V dropped 6 bases and J dropped 5 bases, with 7 bases sitting between them. CDR3 size: 11 residues. Germline CDR1 reads SNHLY; CDR2 reads FYNNEI.